The source of this T cell receptor (beta chain) is a study of blood T cell repertoires in COVID-19. Study summary: Acute and convalescent COVID-19 samples came from the United States, Italy and Spain. PBMCs, B-cell-depleted T cells, or T cells provided the cDNA or gDNA that made up the material.

Per the authors' pipeline: Amplification of reference gene primers provided the estimated nucleated cell counts. The repertoire was sequenced with immunoSEQ multiplex PCR; TCRdb's copy has only in-frame clones and lacks some. D and trimming come from the DNA, and the V and J calls and clone size come from that table. This sample has roughly 200,000 clones, with 70% to 90% found just once. CDR1 SEHNR and CDR2 FQNEAQ come from the germline V gene (reference sequence). The V gene end was trimmed by 5 bases and the J gene end by 0 bases; junction bases not matched to a gene: 4. CDR3 length equals 16 residues.

This chain joins TRBV7-9 and TRBJ2-2; the match to TRBD2 covers 9 bases. The origin of this receptor is a man aged 55 to 70 with acute or convalescent COVID-19. The material sequenced was peripheral blood. The CDR3 sequence is CASSRGLAANTGELFF. CDR3 in DNA: TGTGCCAGCAGCCGGGGACTAGCAGCGAACACCGGGGAGCTGTTTTTT.